The rows below give T cell receptor beta chains drawn from one sample of a study of cytomegalovirus exposure and HLA in healthy donors. TCRdb keeps only in-frame clones here, not all; method: immunoSEQ multiplex PCR. The sample lists about 95,000 clones, 65% to 90% occurring once. The specimen sequenced was PBMCs. These receptors came from a man aged 30 to 39 in good health and CMV-seropositive. CDR3s include the opening cysteine and the closing phenylalanine or tryptophan. Fields, in order: clone size, D gene, V gene, J gene, CDR3 protein, CDR3 DNA. D genes are given only for firm matches. Size tells how often a clone was seen (once, few, many) or the class of an expanded clone, and some rows leave it out.

clone_size: -; d_call: -; v_call: TRBV18; j_call: TRBJ1-1; cdr3_aa: CASSPLDIGEAFF; cdr3_nt: TGTGCCAGCTCACCTCTTGACATCGGTGAAGCTTTCTTT
clone_size: -; d_call: -; v_call: TRBV5-1; j_call: TRBJ1-4; cdr3_aa: CASSLLWGANEKLFF; cdr3_nt: TGCGCCAGCAGCCTCCTGTGGGGGGCTAATGAAAAACTGTTTTTT
clone_size: -; d_call: TRBD2; v_call: TRBV6-5; j_call: TRBJ2-7; cdr3_aa: CASSYSGLAPSYEQYF; cdr3_nt: TGTGCCAGCAGTTACTCGGGACTAGCGCCTTCCTACGAGCAGTACTTC
clone_size: -; d_call: TRBD2; v_call: TRBV5-1; j_call: TRBJ2-7; cdr3_aa: CASSLGLAGDEQYF; cdr3_nt: TGCGCCAGCAGCTTGGGACTAGCGGGAGACGAGCAGTACTTC
clone_size: -; d_call: -; v_call: TRBV30; j_call: TRBJ2-7; cdr3_aa: CAWDAGKGYEQYF; cdr3_nt: TGTGCCTGGGATGCCGGGAAAGGCTACGAGCAGTACTTC
clone_size: -; d_call: -; v_call: TRBV27; j_call: TRBJ2-2; cdr3_aa: CASRGGARATGELFF; cdr3_nt: TGTGCCAGCAGGGGGGGGGCCCGGGCCACCGGGGAGCTGTTTTTT
clone_size: -; d_call: -; v_call: TRBV9; j_call: TRBJ2-2; cdr3_aa: CASSVGAGTTGELFF; cdr3_nt: TGTGCCAGCAGCGTAGGGGCGGGAACCACCGGGGAGCTGTTTTTT
clone_size: -; d_call: TRBD1; v_call: TRBV6-7; j_call: TRBJ2-7; cdr3_aa: CAPRQGAYEQYF; cdr3_nt: TGTGCCCCGAGACAGGGGGCCTACGAGCAGTACTTC
clone_size: -; d_call: -; v_call: TRBV4-1; j_call: TRBJ1-1; cdr3_aa: CASSQDSSRVNTEAFF; cdr3_nt: TGCGCCAGCAGCCAAGATTCCTCCAGGGTGAACACTGAAGCTTTCTTT
clone_size: -; d_call: -; v_call: TRBV29-1; j_call: TRBJ2-3; cdr3_aa: CSITRDGTDTQYF; cdr3_nt: TGCAGCATTACGCGAGATGGCACAGATACGCAGTATTTT
clone_size: few; d_call: -; v_call: TRBV10-2; j_call: TRBJ1-4; cdr3_aa: CASSDHAPGDEKLFF; cdr3_nt: TGCGCCAGCAGTGATCACGCTCCCGGTGATGAAAAACTGTTTTTT
clone_size: -; d_call: -; v_call: TRBV30; j_call: TRBJ2-1; cdr3_aa: CAWSVWSGVLYNEQFF; cdr3_nt: TGTGCCTGGAGTGTATGGAGCGGAGTACTCTACAATGAGCAGTTCTTC
clone_size: -; d_call: -; v_call: TRBV7-2; j_call: TRBJ1-5; cdr3_aa: CASSQGVGGSNQPQHF; cdr3_nt: TGTGCCAGCAGTCAAGGGGTAGGGGGTAGCAATCAGCCCCAGCATTTT
clone_size: -; d_call: -; v_call: TRBV7-2; j_call: TRBJ2-7; cdr3_aa: CASSSTSGLYEQYF; cdr3_nt: TGTGCCAGCAGCTCAACCTCAGGGTTGTACGAGCAGTACTTC
clone_size: -; d_call: TRBD1; v_call: TRBV28; j_call: TRBJ1-1; cdr3_aa: CASSLVGTAANTEAFF; cdr3_nt: TGTGCCAGCAGTTTGGTCGGGACAGCGGCCAACACTGAAGCTTTCTTT
clone_size: -; d_call: -; v_call: TRBV12-5; j_call: TRBJ2-1; cdr3_aa: CASGLVGGNSYNEQFF; cdr3_nt: TGTGCTAGTGGTTTGGTAGGGGGAAACTCCTACAATGAGCAGTTCTTC
clone_size: -; d_call: -; v_call: TRBV2; j_call: TRBJ1-5; cdr3_aa: CASRQILAYDQPQHF; cdr3_nt: TGTGCCAGCAGACAAATCCTCGCTTACGATCAGCCCCAGCATTTT
clone_size: -; d_call: -; v_call: TRBV9; j_call: TRBJ2-7; cdr3_aa: CASSVGPQEPLYEQYF; cdr3_nt: TGTGCCAGCAGCGTAGGGCCCCAGGAACCCTTGTACGAGCAGTACTTC
clone_size: -; d_call: -; v_call: TRBV6-5; j_call: TRBJ2-1; cdr3_aa: CASSYDSGIYNEQFF; cdr3_nt: TGTGCCAGCAGTTACGACTCCGGGATATACAATGAGCAGTTCTTC
clone_size: -; d_call: TRBD2; v_call: TRBV27; j_call: TRBJ2-3; cdr3_aa: CASKDRGLENSDTQYF; cdr3_nt: TGTGCCAGCAAAGATCGGGGACTAGAGAATTCCGATACGCAGTATTTT
clone_size: -; d_call: -; v_call: TRBV7-9; j_call: TRBJ1-4; cdr3_aa: CASNLDAGGEKLFF; cdr3_nt: TGTGCCAGCAATCTTGACGCGGGAGGTGAAAAACTGTTTTTT
clone_size: few; d_call: TRBD1; v_call: TRBV5-1; j_call: TRBJ1-1; cdr3_aa: CASSRGTGGASTEAFF; cdr3_nt: TGCGCCAGCAGCCGGGGGACAGGGGGCGCGAGCACTGAAGCTTTCTTT
clone_size: -; d_call: TRBD1; v_call: TRBV28; j_call: TRBJ2-5; cdr3_aa: CASSKGQGVEETQYF; cdr3_nt: TGTGCCAGCAGTAAAGGACAGGGGGTTGAAGAGACCCAGTACTTC
clone_size: -; d_call: TRBD1; v_call: TRBV28; j_call: TRBJ2-1; cdr3_aa: CASSFAGGSVDEQFF; cdr3_nt: TGTGCCAGCAGTTTCGCAGGGGGCAGCGTGGATGAGCAGTTCTTC
clone_size: -; d_call: -; v_call: TRBV6-5; j_call: TRBJ1-4; cdr3_aa: CASSTQGFGEKLFF; cdr3_nt: TGTGCCAGCAGTACACAGGGATTTGGTGAAAAACTGTTTTTT
clone_size: -; d_call: -; v_call: TRBV10-3; j_call: TRBJ1-1; cdr3_aa: CAISDGGMNTEAFF; cdr3_nt: TGTGCCATCAGTGATGGGGGGATGAACACTGAAGCTTTCTTT
clone_size: -; d_call: TRBD2; v_call: TRBV15; j_call: TRBJ2-2; cdr3_aa: CATSRSGLAGRTGELFF; cdr3_nt: TGTGCCACCAGCAGATCAGGGCTAGCGGGTCGCACCGGGGAGCTGTTTTTT
clone_size: -; d_call: TRBD2; v_call: TRBV4-3; j_call: TRBJ2-7; cdr3_aa: CASSQWEGNYEQYF; cdr3_nt: TGCGCCAGCAGCCAATGGGAGGGTAATTACGAGCAGTACTTC
clone_size: once; d_call: -; v_call: TRBV5-1; j_call: TRBJ2-5; cdr3_aa: CASSLDSGVETQYF; cdr3_nt: TGCGCCAGCAGCTTGGATTCGGGAGTGGAGACCCAGTACTTC
clone_size: few; d_call: -; v_call: TRBV2; j_call: TRBJ2-6; cdr3_aa: CASGRGSGANVLTF; cdr3_nt: TGTGCCAGCGGAAGAGGGTCCGGGGCCAACGTCCTGACTTTC
clone_size: -; d_call: -; v_call: TRBV11-2; j_call: TRBJ2-2; cdr3_aa: CASSSQGFTGELFF; cdr3_nt: TGTGCCAGCAGCTCCCAGGGGTTCACCGGGGAGCTGTTTTTT
clone_size: -; d_call: TRBD2; v_call: TRBV28; j_call: TRBJ2-1; cdr3_aa: CASSLLGLMTSELSSYNEQFF; cdr3_nt: TGTGCCAGCAGTTTATTGGGTCTAATGACTAGCGAATTATCCTCCTACAATGAGCAGTTCTTC
clone_size: -; d_call: TRBD1; v_call: TRBV9; j_call: TRBJ1-6; cdr3_aa: CASSPRTGEGSPLHF; cdr3_nt: TGTGCCAGCAGCCCCCGGACAGGGGAAGGATCACCCCTCCACTTT
clone_size: -; d_call: TRBD2; v_call: TRBV19; j_call: TRBJ2-6; cdr3_aa: CATGRAGGSPLSLGANVLTF; cdr3_nt: TGTGCCACCGGGAGGGCGGGAGGGTCCCCCTTATCGTTGGGGGCCAACGTCCTGACTTTC
clone_size: -; d_call: TRBD1; v_call: TRBV18; j_call: TRBJ2-4; cdr3_aa: CASSPIVRDREGQNIQYF; cdr3_nt: TGTGCCAGCTCACCAATCGTACGAGACAGGGAAGGGCAAAACATTCAGTACTTC
clone_size: -; d_call: TRBD1; v_call: TRBV28; j_call: TRBJ1-5; cdr3_aa: CASNYGTGLLTGQPQHF; cdr3_nt: TGTGCCAGCAACTATGGGACAGGGTTGCTTACGGGTCAGCCCCAGCATTTT